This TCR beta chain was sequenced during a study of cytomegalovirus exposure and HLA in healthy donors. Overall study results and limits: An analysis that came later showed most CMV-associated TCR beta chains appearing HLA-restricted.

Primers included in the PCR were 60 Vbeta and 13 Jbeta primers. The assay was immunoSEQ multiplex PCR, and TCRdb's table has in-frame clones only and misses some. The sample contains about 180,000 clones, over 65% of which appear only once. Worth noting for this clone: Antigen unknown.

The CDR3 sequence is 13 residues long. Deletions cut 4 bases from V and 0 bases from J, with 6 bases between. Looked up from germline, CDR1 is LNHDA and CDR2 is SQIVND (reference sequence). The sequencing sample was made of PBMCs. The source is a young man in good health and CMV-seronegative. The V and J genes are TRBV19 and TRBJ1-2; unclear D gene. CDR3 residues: CASSTLSNYGYTF. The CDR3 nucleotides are TGTGCCAGTAGTACCCTTTCTAACTATGGCTACACCTTC.